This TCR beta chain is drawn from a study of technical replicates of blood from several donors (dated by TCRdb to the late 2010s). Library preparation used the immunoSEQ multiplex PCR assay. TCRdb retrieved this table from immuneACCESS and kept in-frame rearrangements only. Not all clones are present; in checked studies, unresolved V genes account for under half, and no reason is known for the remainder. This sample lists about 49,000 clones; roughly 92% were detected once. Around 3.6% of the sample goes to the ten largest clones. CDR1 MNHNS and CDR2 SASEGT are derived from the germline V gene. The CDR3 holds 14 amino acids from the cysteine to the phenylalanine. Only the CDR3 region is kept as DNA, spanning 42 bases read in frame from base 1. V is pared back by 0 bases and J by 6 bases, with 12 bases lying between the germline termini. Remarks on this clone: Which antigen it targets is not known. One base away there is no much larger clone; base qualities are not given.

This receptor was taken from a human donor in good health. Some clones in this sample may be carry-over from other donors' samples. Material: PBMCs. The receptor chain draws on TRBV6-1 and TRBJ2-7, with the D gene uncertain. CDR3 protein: CASSEAAPPVEQYF. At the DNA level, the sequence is TGTGCCAGCAGTGAAGCGGCCCCCCCCGTCGAGCAGTACTTC.